This entry describes one T cell receptor beta chain. What it recognizes is unknown. This record comes from a study of blood T cells in healthy people across ages. Study in general: With template switching, about one barcoded beta molecule was captured per two T cells.

This CDR3 is built from 14 residues. The ends were cut back, 2 bases at V and 2 bases at J, with 9 bases in the middle. Germline values: CDR1 MDHEN, CDR2 SYDVKM. Through a sample-barcoded 5' primer and a J-beta primer mix, a second PCR was run for roughly 6 to 11 cycles. TCRdb used MiXCR to reprocess the 5' RACE reads, holding one entry per CDR3 protein. The sample includes 1.4 million to 1.5 million distinct CDR3 sequences, approximately 40% of them seen just once. Findings of the study overall: Strongly correlated with naive T cell percentage was TCR beta diversity.

The chain has TRBV28 and TRBJ1-2; D uncertain. This clonotype was obtained from a woman younger than 35 in good health. The sequenced sample consisted of blood. This CDR3 is CASSLQVSNYGYTF. The CDR3 DNA follows: TGTGCCAGCAGTTTACAGGTGTCGAACTATGGCTACACCTTC.